This T cell receptor beta chain originates from a study of persistence of HIV-infected CD4 T cells. About this clone: Its matching antigen is unknown.

This was the immunoSEQ version 4 assay in survey mode. Clones were sequenced by immunoSEQ multiplex PCR, and TCRdb holds only the in-frame ones, with some missing. The profile shows 25,000 to 35,000 clones, roughly 71% of them singletons. The CDR3 sequence is 14 residues long. V lost 4 bases and J lost 7; bases outside the gene matches: 2. Per the germline V gene, CDR1 is LGHDT and CDR2 is YNNKEL (reference sequence). An overlapping HIV-1 Gag peptide pool stimulated these cells at about 1 ug/peptide/mL. Responding CD4+ T cells were sorted by upregulation of both CD40 ligand and CD69. V gene TRBV3-1 (or the pseudogene TRBV3-2) combines with J gene TRBJ2-1; 12 bases are shared with TRBD2. Sequencing used CD4+ T cells sorted from PBMCs after roughly 20-hour stimulation, obtained from a patient who received antiretroviral therapy. The receptor comes from an adult man with HIV who was CMV-seropositive. The CDR3 DNA is TGTGCCAGCAGCCTGACTAGCGGGGGTAATGAGCAGTTCTTC. This gives the protein CASSLTSGGNEQFF.